This T cell receptor beta chain derives from a study of cytomegalovirus exposure and HLA in healthy donors. The overall study: An early release of data contained approximately 80 million unique TCRs, which came from HLA-typed donors.

Worth noting for this clone: Its antigen is undetermined.

The PCR employed 60 Vbeta primers together with 13 Jbeta primers. Clones were sequenced by immunoSEQ multiplex PCR, and TCRdb holds only the in-frame ones, with some missing. The table lists 150,000 to 170,000 clones, 80% of them singletons. From germline, CDR1 is MNHEY and CDR2 SVGAGI. Losses at the gene ends were 7 bases for V and 5 bases for J; bases not matched to a gene: 7. This CDR3 contains 14 residues. Regarding the study as a whole: HLA alleles showed associations with some 17,000 TCR beta sequences in a later analysis, at a 0.05 false discovery rate. In vitro work confirmed that a few CMV-associated chains recognize CMV antigens. According to an earlier analysis, most TCR beta V segments yielded productive rearrangements about 87% or about 30% of the time.

Sequenced: PBMCs. The chain carries TRBV6-5 and TRBJ1-1, with 10 bases that match TRBD1. The source is a woman in her thirties or forties in good health and CMV-seropositive. The chain's CDR3 is CASNRQGASTEAFF. The CDR3 DNA sequence: TGTGCCAGCAATCGACAGGGGGCAAGTACTGAAGCTTTCTTT.